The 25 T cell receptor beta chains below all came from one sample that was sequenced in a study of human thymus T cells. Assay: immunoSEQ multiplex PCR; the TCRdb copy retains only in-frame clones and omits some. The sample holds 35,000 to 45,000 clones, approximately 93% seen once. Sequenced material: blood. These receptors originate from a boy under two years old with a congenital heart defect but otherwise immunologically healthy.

The CDR3 DNA reads as TGTGCCAGCAGCCAAGGGTACACTGAAGCTTTCTTT. This sequence encodes CASSQGYTEAFF. This chain uses TRBV13 with TRBJ1-1, with D unclear. This CDR3 contains 12 residues. V dropped 5 bases and J dropped 3 bases, with 7 bases sitting between them. Germline CDR1 is PRHDT and CDR2 is FYEKMQ (reference sequence).

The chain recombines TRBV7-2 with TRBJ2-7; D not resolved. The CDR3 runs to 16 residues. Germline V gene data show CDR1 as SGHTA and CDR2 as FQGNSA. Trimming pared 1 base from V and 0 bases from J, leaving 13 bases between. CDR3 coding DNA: TGTGCCAGCAGCTTAGTCGGGCCGGTGAGCTCCTACGAGCAGTACTTC. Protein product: CASSLVGPVSSYEQYF.

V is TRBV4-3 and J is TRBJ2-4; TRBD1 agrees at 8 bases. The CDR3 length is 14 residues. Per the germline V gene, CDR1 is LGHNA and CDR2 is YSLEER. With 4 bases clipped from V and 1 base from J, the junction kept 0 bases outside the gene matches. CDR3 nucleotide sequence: TGCGCCAGCAGCCGGGACAGGGCCAAAAACATTCAGTACTTC. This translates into CASSRDRAKNIQYF.

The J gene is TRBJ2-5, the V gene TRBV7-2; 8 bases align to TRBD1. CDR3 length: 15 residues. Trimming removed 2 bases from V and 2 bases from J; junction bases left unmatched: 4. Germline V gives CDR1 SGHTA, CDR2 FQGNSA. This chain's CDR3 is CASSLSGTGQETQYF. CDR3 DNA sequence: TGTGCCAGCAGCTTATCCGGGACAGGTCAAGAGACCCAGTACTTC.

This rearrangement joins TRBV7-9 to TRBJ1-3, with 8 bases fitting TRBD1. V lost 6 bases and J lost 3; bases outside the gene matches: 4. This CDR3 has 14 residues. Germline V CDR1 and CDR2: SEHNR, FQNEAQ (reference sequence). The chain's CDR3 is CASRSTGGGNTIYF. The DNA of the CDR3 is TGTGCCAGCAGATCCACAGGGGGTGGAAACACCATATATTTT.

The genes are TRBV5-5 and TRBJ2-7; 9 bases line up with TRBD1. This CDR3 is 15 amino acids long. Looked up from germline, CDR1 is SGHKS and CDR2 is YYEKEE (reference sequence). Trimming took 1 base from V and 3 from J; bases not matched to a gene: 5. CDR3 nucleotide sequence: TGTGCCAGCAGCTTGTTGGGACAGGGCCTCTACGAGCAGTACTTC. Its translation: CASSLLGQGLYEQYF.

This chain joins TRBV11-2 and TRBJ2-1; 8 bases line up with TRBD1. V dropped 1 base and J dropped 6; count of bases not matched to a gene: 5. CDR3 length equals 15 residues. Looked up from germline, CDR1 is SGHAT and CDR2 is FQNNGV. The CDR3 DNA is TGTGCCAGCAGCTTAGCGGGGACAGGACGCAATGAGCAGTTCTTC. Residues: CASSLAGTGRNEQFF.

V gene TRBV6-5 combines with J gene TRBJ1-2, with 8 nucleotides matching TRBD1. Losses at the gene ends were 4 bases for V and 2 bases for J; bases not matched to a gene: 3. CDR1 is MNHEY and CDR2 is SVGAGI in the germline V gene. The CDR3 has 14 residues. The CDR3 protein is CASSSAGGNYGYTF. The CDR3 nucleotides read TGTGCCAGCAGTTCGGCAGGGGGCAACTATGGCTACACCTTC.

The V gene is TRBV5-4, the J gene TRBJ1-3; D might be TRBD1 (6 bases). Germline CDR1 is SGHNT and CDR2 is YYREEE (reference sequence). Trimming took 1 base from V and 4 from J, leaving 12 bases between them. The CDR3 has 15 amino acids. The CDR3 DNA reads TGTGCCAGCAGCTTGAAACAGGGAGGGGGAAACACCATATATTTT. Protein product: CASSLKQGGGNTIYF.

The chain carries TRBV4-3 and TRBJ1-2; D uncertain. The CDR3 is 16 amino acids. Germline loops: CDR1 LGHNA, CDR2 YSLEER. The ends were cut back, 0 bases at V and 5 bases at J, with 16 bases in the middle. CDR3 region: CASSQDLFRKPYGYTF. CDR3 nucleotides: TGCGCCAGCAGCCAAGATTTATTTCGTAAGCCGTATGGCTACACCTTC.

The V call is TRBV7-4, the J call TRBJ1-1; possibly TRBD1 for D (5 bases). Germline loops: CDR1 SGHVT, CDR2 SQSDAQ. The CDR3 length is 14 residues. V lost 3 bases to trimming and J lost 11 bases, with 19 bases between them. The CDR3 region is CASSFRDVLPGAFF. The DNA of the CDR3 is TGTGCCAGCAGCTTCCGGGACGTTTTGCCCGGGGCTTTCTTT.

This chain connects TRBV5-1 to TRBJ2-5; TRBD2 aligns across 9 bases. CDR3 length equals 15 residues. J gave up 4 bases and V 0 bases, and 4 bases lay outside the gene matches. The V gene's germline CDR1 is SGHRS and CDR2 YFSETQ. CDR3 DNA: TGCGCCAGCAGCTTGGCCCTAGCGGGGAGAGAGACCCAGTACTTC. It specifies CASSLALAGRETQYF. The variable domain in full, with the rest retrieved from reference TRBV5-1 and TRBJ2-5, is KAGVTQTPRYLIKTRGQQVTLSCSPISGHRSVSWYQQTPGQGLQFLFEYFSETQRNKGNFPGRFSGRQFSNSRSEMNVSTLELGDSALYLCASSLALAGRETQYFGPGTRLLVL.

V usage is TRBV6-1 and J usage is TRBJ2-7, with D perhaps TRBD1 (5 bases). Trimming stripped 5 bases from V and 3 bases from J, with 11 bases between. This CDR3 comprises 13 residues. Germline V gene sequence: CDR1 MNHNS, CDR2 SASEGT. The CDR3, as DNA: TGTGCCAGCAGTTTCGACAGCCTCTACGAGCAGTACTTC. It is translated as CASSFDSLYEQYF.

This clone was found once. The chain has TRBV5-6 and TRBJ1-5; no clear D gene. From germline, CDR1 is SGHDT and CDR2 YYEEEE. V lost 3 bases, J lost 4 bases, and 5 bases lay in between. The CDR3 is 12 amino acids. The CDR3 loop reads CASSSRNQPQHF. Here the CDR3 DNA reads TGTGCCAGCAGCTCCAGGAATCAGCCCCAGCATTTT.

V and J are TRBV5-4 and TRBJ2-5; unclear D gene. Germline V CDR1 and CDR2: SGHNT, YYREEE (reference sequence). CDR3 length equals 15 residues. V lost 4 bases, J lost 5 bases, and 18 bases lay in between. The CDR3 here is CASSPFFPLGETQYF. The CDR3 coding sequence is TGTGCCAGCAGCCCCTTTTTTCCTCTTGGGGAGACCCAGTACTTC.

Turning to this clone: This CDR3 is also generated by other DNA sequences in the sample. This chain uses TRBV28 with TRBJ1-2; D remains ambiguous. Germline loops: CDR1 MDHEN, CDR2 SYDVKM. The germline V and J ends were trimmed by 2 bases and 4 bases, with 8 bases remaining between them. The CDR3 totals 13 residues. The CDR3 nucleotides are TGTGCCAGCAGTTTACCGGGGAGCTATGGCTACACCTTC. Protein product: CASSLPGSYGYTF.

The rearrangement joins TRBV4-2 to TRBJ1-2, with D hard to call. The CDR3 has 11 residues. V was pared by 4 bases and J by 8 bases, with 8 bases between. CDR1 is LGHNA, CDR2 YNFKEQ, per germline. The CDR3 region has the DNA TGTGCCAGCAGCCGTAACTGGGGCTACACCTTC. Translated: CASSRNWGYTF.

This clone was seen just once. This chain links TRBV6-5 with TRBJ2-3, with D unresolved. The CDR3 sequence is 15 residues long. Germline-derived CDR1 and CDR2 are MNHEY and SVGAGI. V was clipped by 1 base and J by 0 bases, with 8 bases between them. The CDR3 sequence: CASSYYSSSTDTQYF. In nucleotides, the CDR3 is TGTGCCAGCAGTTACTACAGTTCTAGCACAGATACGCAGTATTTT.

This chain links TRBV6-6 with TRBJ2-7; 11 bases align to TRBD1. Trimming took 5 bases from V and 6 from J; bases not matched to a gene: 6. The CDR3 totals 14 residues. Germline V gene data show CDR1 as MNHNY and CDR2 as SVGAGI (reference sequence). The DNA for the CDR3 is TGTGCCAGCAGTACCCATGGGACAGGGGGCGAGCAGTACTTC. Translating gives CASSTHGTGGEQYF.

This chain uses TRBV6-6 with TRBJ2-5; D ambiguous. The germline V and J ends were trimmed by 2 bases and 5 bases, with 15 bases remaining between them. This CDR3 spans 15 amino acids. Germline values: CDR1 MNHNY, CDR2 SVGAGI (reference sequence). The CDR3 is CASSYPRGNGETQYF. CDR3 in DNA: TGTGCCAGCAGTTACCCCCGCGGCAACGGGGAGACCCAGTACTTC.

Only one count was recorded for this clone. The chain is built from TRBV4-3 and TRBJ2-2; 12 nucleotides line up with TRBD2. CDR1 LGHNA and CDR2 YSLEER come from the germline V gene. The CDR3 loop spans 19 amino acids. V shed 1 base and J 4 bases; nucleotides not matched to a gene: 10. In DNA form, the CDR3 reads TGCGCCAGCAGCCAAGTCCCTAGCGGGGGGGCCGAGGGCACCGGGGAGCTGTTTTTT. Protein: CASSQVPSGGAEGTGELFF.

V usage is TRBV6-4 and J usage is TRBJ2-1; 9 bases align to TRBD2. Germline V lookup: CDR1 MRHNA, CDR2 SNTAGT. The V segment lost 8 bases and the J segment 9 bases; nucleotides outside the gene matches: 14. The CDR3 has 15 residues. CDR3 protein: CASSLAGGATREQFF. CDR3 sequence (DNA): TGTGCCAGCTCTCTCGCGGGGGGGGCCACCCGTGAGCAGTTCTTC.

Here the CDR3 reads CASSYNSNQPQHF. CDR3 nucleotide sequence: TGTGCCAGCAGCTACAATAGCAATCAGCCCCAGCATTTT. This rearrangement joins TRBV7-9 to TRBJ1-5; D not certain. The CDR3 has 13 residues. Germline CDR1 is SEHNR and CDR2 is FQNEAQ (reference sequence). V shed 4 bases and J shed 0 bases, with 4 bases lying between them.

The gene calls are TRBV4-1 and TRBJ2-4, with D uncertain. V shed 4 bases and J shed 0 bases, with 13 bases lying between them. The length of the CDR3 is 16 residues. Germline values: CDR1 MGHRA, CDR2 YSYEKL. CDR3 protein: CASSPYISLAKNIQYF. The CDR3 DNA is TGCGCCAGCAGCCCCTATATTAGCTTAGCCAAAAACATTCAGTACTTC.

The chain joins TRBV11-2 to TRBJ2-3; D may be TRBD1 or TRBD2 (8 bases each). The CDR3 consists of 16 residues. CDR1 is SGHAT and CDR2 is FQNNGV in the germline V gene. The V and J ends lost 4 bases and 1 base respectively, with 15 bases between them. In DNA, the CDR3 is TGTGCCAGCAGCTGGACAGGGACTAGGGGCACAGATACGCAGTATTTT. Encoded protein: CASSWTGTRGTDTQYF.